This T cell receptor beta chain was captured by sequencing in a study of vaccination and CD4 T cells after COVID-19. The CDR3 runs to 14 residues. V gave up 3 bases and J gave up 7 bases, with 13 bases separating them. Cultured CD4+ T cells had their DNA profiled by the Oncomine TCR Beta short-read assay. TCRdb redid the calling of the PCR reads with MiXCR, one entry per CDR3 protein. There are about 21,000 distinct CDR3 sequences in the sample; roughly 47% occur only once, and approximately 15% lies in the top ten. Indicated treatment: approximately nine-day PBMC culture with coronavirus spike peptide pools or control peptides (ViraFEST assay). As regards this clonotype: Its specificity is unknown.

The chain has TRBV12-3 or TRBV12-4 and TRBJ1-5; the D is unclear. The TCR comes from a human donor with COVID-19. The material sequenced was cultured CD4+ T cells from blood. CDR3 residues: CASSFKGGRQPQHF. As DNA, the CDR3 is TGTGCCAGCAGTTTTAAGGGTGGGCGGCAGCCCCAGCATTTT.